This TCR beta chain originates from a study of cytomegalovirus exposure and HLA in healthy donors (dated by TCRdb to the late 2010s). As for the study more broadly: According to an earlier analysis of a few hundred of the donors, about 170 million T cells yielded 117 million unique TCR beta sequences and less than 300 Gb of sequence data. An early release that covered roughly 600 HLA-typed donors contained around 300 gigabases of sequencing data and tens of millions of unique TCR sequences. The genetic ancestry cluster associated with self-reported Caucasian donors included around four fifths of the roughly 360 genotyped donors. The study aimed to test whether cataloging public T cell receptors could reveal signatures of past pathogen exposure. The study profiled the T cell repertoires of about 720 subjects by immunosequencing and related them to cytomegalovirus serostatus. A separate validation cohort of 100 to 150 different subjects was used in addition to the roughly 670-subject first cohort. To predict cytomegalovirus infection status, the study combined high-throughput TCR immunosequencing, statistical association of individual TCRs with disease status, and machine learning. To study patterns of TCR occurrence, a later analysis re-analyzed previously published TCR beta repertoires from 600 to 750 donors and added high-resolution HLA genotyping. The later analysis used no new phenotypic data to find candidate immune exposures, relying instead on TCR beta sequences and their occurrence across donors. An earlier analysis of 587 of the donors used high-throughput TCR beta sequencing to judge whether each TCR beta V gene segment behaved as functional or pseudogenic. Alongside the repertoire data, information on donor age, sex, ethnicity and CMV serostatus was compiled. A later genetic analysis took genome-wide SNP genotypes for about 55% of the roughly 700 donors and used that subset as a discovery cohort. Every repertoire in the discovery cohort had been generated on one and the same sequencing platform. Both class I and class II loci were covered by HLA typing, at four-digit resolution. The number of typed donors differed by locus: roughly 620-630 for A, B, C, DRB1 and DQB1; 500 to 550 for DQA1; 606 for DPA1; and around 470 for DPB1. Four to six DR-DQ haplotypes were handled as single units for association and clustering, since linkage in the cohort was strong. Among a few hundred genotyped donors of the cohort, an average of 235,054 unique TCR beta nucleotide sequences were sequenced per donor, around 20% of them non-productive. Points the paper makes about the study in general: In a later analysis, TCR association rates were found to vary across HLA loci, with the most associated TCRs seen for DRB1 alleles and the fewest for HLA-C alleles. Immune exposure information for the cohort was limited to CMV serostatus. Because some donors lacked HLA typing at each locus, the association tests relied only on the typed subset. Correlated functional status among segregating V segments might reflect linkage disequilibrium, but an unknown experimental factor could not be ruled out. Because counts were too low, roughly 18 rarely observed V segments, including chromosome 9 orphons, were left out of the earlier analysis of a few hundred of the donors. In a later analysis, around 17,000 TCR beta sequences were associated with specific HLA alleles at a false discovery rate of 0.05. Cytomegalovirus status was reported to be diagnosed by the classifier with high specificity and sensitivity in both the original and validation cohorts. In a later analysis, most CMV-associated TCR beta chains were found to appear HLA-restricted, with HLA associations seemingly driven largely by CMV exposure. According to the authors, the approach could potentially be generalized to other disease states and immunological phenotypes. The presence/absence analyses assumed that sequencing depth was roughly uniform across donors, and that assumption may not be true. The study gave a list of 150 to 200 TCR beta chains associated with cytomegalovirus. An earlier analysis of approximately 570 of the donors showed that most TCR beta V segments appeared in productive rearrangements either about 87% or about 30% of the time, which broadly matched IMGT annotations. Three of the identified cytomegalovirus-associated TCR beta chains were confirmed in vitro to be specific for cytomegalovirus antigens. In a later analysis, several top co-occurrence clusters were reported to appear linked to parvovirus B19, influenza, CMV and Epstein-Barr virus. Assigning TCR associations to individual alleles was difficult when HLA alleles, especially DR and DQ, strongly co-occurred. A further reported finding was that TCR beta sequences accurately predicted the HLA-A and HLA-B alleles for most subjects in the first cohort. Most TCR sequences were observed very rarely across donors, whereas some public TCRs were present in many individuals. In this cohort, only TCR beta chains were sequenced, and detectable features were limited by the absence of alpha or paired-chain data. A cluster of highly shared sequence variants was judged likely to represent a technical artifact of the sequencing pipeline. A later genetic analysis reported fewer N-insertions in productive TCRs among donors in an Asian-associated ancestry cluster than the roughly 620-donor mean. Some IMGT-functional V segments, including TRBV6-2 and TRBV6-3, could not be told apart with the 87-base-pair reads, so those segments were excluded. V-gene and J-gene trimming of TCR beta chains was associated with a missense DCLRE1C variant in a later genetic analysis, and the association was replicated in an independent cohort. Compared with equally common non-associated chains, HLA-associated TCR beta chains in a later analysis were more clonally expanded and had lower generation probabilities.

In total, 630 or so healthy bone marrow donors made up the cohort. At the time of sampling, every cohort member was nominally healthy, though immune exposures that went unrecorded were likely present. The donor was CMV seronegative and belonged to the group of roughly 330 seronegative cohort members. A peripheral blood sample was collected from each donor, and TCR beta sequencing was performed on peripheral blood mononuclear cells. The Qiagen DNeasy Blood Extraction Kit was used to extract genomic DNA from the blood cell samples. Remarks on this clone: The antigen it recognizes is unknown. Base qualities are not at hand, and no much larger clone is one base apart.

The receptor library was made with the immunoSEQ multiplex PCR assay. For the multiplex PCR, a mixture combining 60 forward primers for TCR Vbeta segments and 13 reverse primers for TCR Jbeta segments was used. The CDR3 region of rearranged TCR beta genes was amplified from genomic DNA with a multiplex PCR assay. Amplified TCR beta libraries were sequenced as 87-base-pair reads on the Illumina HiSeq System. Turning to the authors' computational methods: A later analysis tallied tens of millions of unique TCR beta chains across the 600 to 700 repertoires, and approximately 11 million of those chains were shared by two or more donors. A nearest-neighbor algorithm error-corrected the raw reads and collapsed the reads into unique sequences, merging closely related sequences to remove PCR and sequencing errors. CDR3 sequences were aligned to IMGT reference sequences to assign V, D and J gene segments. For a sequence to be retained, a match of at least six nucleotides was required to both a V gene segment and a J gene segment. A rearrangement counted as productive if the CDR3 had no stop codons and remained in frame with V and J, and every other rearrangement counted as non-productive. Following IMGT convention, CDR3 was defined as the stretch from the second conserved V-encoded cysteine up to the conserved J-encoded phenylalanine. Sequences without an unambiguous match to a single V gene segment were excluded from the earlier analysis of about 600 of the donors. In an earlier analysis of approximately 550 of the donors, V segments were called functional above 56.7% productive rearrangements and were called segregating when the between-donor standard deviation exceeded 5%. To diagnose cytomegalovirus status from the catalog of TCR beta chain sequences, a statistical classification framework was built. In a later analysis, V and J genes were assigned by comparing TCR nucleotide sequences against IMGT/GENE-DB human TR gene sequences. A later analysis assigned CDR3 sequences and most-parsimonious VDJ recombination scenarios with the TCRdist pipeline. A later analysis defined each TCR beta chain by its CDR3 amino acid sequence plus V-gene family, and excluded reads lacking a unique V-gene family. As a way to deal with suspected cross-contamination and a sequencing artifact, a later analysis dropped 450 to 600 nucleotide sequences that were highly shared and had low generation probability. A later analysis calculated a clonal expansion index for each public chain from normalized within-repertoire ranks of inferred template counts. Generation probabilities in a later analysis came from a VDJ recombination model fitted to out-of-frame rearrangements, and those results were checked against IGoR. A later analysis scored TCR-TCR, TCR-HLA and TCR-CMV co-occurrence with hypergeometric tests, applying a repertoire-size bias correction to TCR pairs. False discovery rates were estimated in a later analysis by permuting HLA or CMV assignments 20 times. In a later analysis, co-occurring TCRs were grouped using DBSCAN, and TCRdist sequence similarity was added for clustering within HLA-allele-positive subsets. Repertoires with fewer than 30,000 or more than 120,000 public chains were left out of co-occurrence clustering, as were about 5 repertoires with anomalous nucleotide sharing. Drawn from immuneACCESS, this table holds only the in-frame rearrangements with V and J called that TCRdb kept. Clones are partly lost; checked studies trace under half to an unresolved V gene and leave the rest unexplained. The DNA gave D and trimming, while V, J and clone size come from that table. This sample has roughly 150,000 clones in its table, and 60% to 80% of those were observed once. In total, the top ten clones hold over 1.1% of the sample.

Taken from cysteine to phenylalanine, the CDR3 has 17 residues. Of all the DNA, just the CDR3 is kept, 51 bases in frame from base 1. V is pruned by 5 bases and J by 8 bases, leaving 19 bases of the junction without a gene match. Per the germline V gene, SGHTA is the CDR1 and FQGNSA is the CDR2. Sequenced sample: PBMCs. The TCR comes from a male donor in good health and CMV-seronegative. Recombination linked TRBV7-2 to TRBJ2-3; a stretch of 7 junction bases matches TRBD1. The CDR3 region reads CASSLTPTGRPRATQYF. The DNA sequence is as follows: TGTGCCAGCAGCCTTACCCCGACAGGGCGCCCAAGAGCTACGCAGTATTTT.